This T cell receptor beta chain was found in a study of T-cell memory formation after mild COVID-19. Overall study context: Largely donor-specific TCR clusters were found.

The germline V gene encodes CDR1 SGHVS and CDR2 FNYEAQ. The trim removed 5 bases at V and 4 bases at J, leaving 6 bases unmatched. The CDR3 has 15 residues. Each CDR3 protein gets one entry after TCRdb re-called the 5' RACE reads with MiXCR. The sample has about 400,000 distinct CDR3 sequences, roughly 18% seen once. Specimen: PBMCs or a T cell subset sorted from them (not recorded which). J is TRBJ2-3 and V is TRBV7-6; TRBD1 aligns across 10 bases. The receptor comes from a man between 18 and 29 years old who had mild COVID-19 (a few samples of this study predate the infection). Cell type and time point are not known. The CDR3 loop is CASSETGGRADTQYF. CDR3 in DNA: TGTGCCAGCAGCGAGACAGGGGGCCGGGCAGATACGCAGTATTTT.